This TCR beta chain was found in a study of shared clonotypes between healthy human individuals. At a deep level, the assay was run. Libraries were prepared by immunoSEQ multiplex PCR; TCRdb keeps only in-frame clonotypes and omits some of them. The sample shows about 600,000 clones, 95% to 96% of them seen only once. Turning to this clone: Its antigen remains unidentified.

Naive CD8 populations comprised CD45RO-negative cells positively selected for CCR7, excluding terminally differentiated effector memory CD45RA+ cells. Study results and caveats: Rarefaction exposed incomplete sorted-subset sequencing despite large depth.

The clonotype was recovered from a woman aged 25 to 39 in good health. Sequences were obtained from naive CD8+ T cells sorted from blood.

Here the CDR3 DNA reads TGTGCCAGCAGTGACTTGTGGGGGGATCTGAAAAAGCAGCCCCAGCATTTT. This sequence encodes CASSDLWGDLKKQPQHF. The chain combines TRBV6-4 with TRBJ1-5, with TRBD1 as a possible D gene (5 bases). V lost 1 base, J lost 7 bases, and 20 bases lay in between. Germline CDR1 reads MRHNA; CDR2 reads SNTAGT. CDR3 length equals 17 residues.